Sequencing of this T cell receptor (beta chain) was carried out in a study of PD-1 blockade in classical Hodgkin lymphoma (dated by TCRdb to about 2020). For the wider study: Nivolumab dosing was 3 mg/kg intravenously every 2 weeks, continuing until either disease progression or unacceptable toxicity. To define a peripheral blood immune signature of response to PD-1 blockade in classical Hodgkin lymphoma, the study combined TCR beta sequencing with CyTOF.

The label giving this sample's time point can be read as: cycle 4 day 1 (C4D1), after less than seven weeks of nivolumab. Every trial patient had relapsed following autologous stem cell transplantation, and prior brentuximab vedotin exposure was what differed among cohorts A, B and C. The trial cohort included fewer than 60 patients with relapsed/refractory classical Hodgkin lymphoma, and each patient had a best overall response of complete response, partial response or progressive disease. Single-agent nivolumab was administered to trial patients in the multi-cohort phase II CheckMate 205 trial. An independent review committee assessed best overall response using the 2007 International Working Group response criteria. Trial PBMCs were collected just before the start of nivolumab (C1D1) and during therapy at cycle 2 day 1 and cycle 4 day 1. After peripheral blood was drawn into 8 mL Vacutainer Cell Preparation Tubes, PBMCs were isolated by centrifugation and then cryopreserved.

Turning to this clone: Its antigen is not yet known. No base quality values were provided; no much bigger clone lies one nucleotide off.

The CDR3 runs 12 amino acids, cysteine and phenylalanine included. Only CDR3 DNA is held: 36 bases, read in frame from base 1. CDR1 and CDR2, looked up from the germline V gene, are SGDLS and YYNGEE. V is cut by 0 bases and J by 8 bases, and the space between the germline ends is 8 bases. Broad study findings and their caveats: Baseline diversity similar to that of newly diagnosed patients was observed in trial patients achieving complete response, whereas significantly lower diversity was observed in partial responders and progressors. Newly diagnosed patients were reported to have lower baseline TCR diversity than healthy donors, and relapsed/refractory patients were reported to have lower baseline TCR diversity still. CD4+ but not CD8+ TCR diversity rose significantly by C4D1 (p=0.0027 vs p=0.16), most apparent in complete responders (p=0.02). The study covered only a single clinical trial cohort, and the causes of the repertoire differences, possibly disease activity or prior therapy, were still not defined. Lower diversity was seen in patients whose nivolumab began less than 1 year after ASCT, and these patients were left out of later analyses so that immune reconstitution would not confound the results.

Genomic DNA was isolated using the Qiagen DNeasy kit from unsorted PBMCs as well as from negatively selected CD4+ and CD8+ fractions. Using primers that anneal to V and J segments, immunoSEQ multiplex PCR amplified the TCR beta CDR3 regions. A synthetic immune receptor repertoire was used to minimize amplification bias, and any remaining bias was removed computationally after sequencing. The authors' pipeline ran thus. Repertoire diversity was quantified as the Shannon entropy index using custom Python scripts. The unsorted, CD4+ and CD8+ repertoires were each analyzed separately, with the exception of combined analyses, where CD4+ and CD8+ sequences were merged in silico. Clonal expansion was defined as at least a 2-fold frequency increase after treatment relative to C1D1, with a pseudocount of 0.5 for undetected baseline clones. Singleton clones were defined as clones with 0 or 1 copy at C1D1, and non-singleton clones were defined as clones with 2 or more copies. Clones expanded in unsorted samples were labelled as CD4+, CD8+ or unknown by matching protein sequences in sorted samples from the same patient. Wilcoxon tests on paired samples were used to test changes in diversity from C1D1 to C4D1. TCRdb took this table from immuneACCESS and kept in-frame rearrangements with V and J called. Such tables lack part of the clones; where checked against another copy, unresolved V genes explain under half of the gap, and the rest is unexplained. Clone size and V and J calls were adopted from that table, with D and trimming inferred from the DNA. Counted in this sample were tens of thousands of clones; around nine tenths of them appeared once. Around 2.9% of the sample is taken by the ten largest.

Material: peripheral blood mononuclear cells (PBMCs), obtained before the fourth cycle of nivolumab. The sequence is built from TRBV9 and TRBJ1-2; no D gene call is confident. This TCR was recovered from a human donor with classical Hodgkin lymphoma. The CDR3 has the sequence CASSVEWRGYTF. The bases are TGTGCCAGCAGCGTAGAGTGGCGGGGCTACACCTTC.